This TCR beta chain is from a study of CD8+CD57+ T cells in acquired aplastic anemia (dated by TCRdb to the late 2010s). Study-level background: On average, sorted CD4+ and CD8+ cells yielded 3.2 ug of extracted DNA, with a range of about 0.17 to 27.4 ug. A CD8+CD57+ expansion meant a frequency higher than the mean frequency seen in healthy subjects. Summary of the overall study and its limitations: Although 25 to 30 CD8+ CDR3 sequences were shared by patients and controls, these sequences appeared highly expressed in patients and within the immunodominant clones of patients. No significant difference in CD8+ Simpson's diversity was found between patients and healthy controls (P=0.060).

Expansion of CD8+CD57+ cells had been shown by flow cytometry in the patients chosen for sequencing. Every patient had a diagnosis of severe acquired aplastic anemia based on International Study of Aplastic Anemia and Agranulocytosis and Camitta criteria. No patient had received any therapy when blood was sampled. TCR repertoires of sorted CD4+ and CD8+ blood T cells from severe aplastic anemia patients and healthy subjects were deep-sequenced in the study. In the USA, patient enrollment took place under clinicaltrials.gov protocols 00001620, 01623167, 00001397, 00071045, 00081523 and 00961064. Ficoll-Paque density gradient centrifugation was used to isolate peripheral blood mononuclear cells. Before DNA extraction, CD4+ and CD8+ T cells were sorted with FACS or magnetic beads. This clonotype was counted many times. Its antigen has not been determined. No much larger clonotype is one base removed from it; base qualities were not supplied.

CDR1 is given as SNHLY and CDR2 as FYNNEI, both from the germline V gene. Spanning cysteine to phenylalanine, the CDR3 consists of 17 amino acids. Just CDR3 DNA is preserved here, 51 bases in frame from base 1. V is pared back by 0 bases and J by 3 bases, with 17 bases lying between the germline termini. Profiling of TCR beta VDJ combinations and CDR3 sequences used genomic DNA as the template. An Illumina HiSeq 2000 was used for TCR repertoire sequencing. As for the original processing: TRBV/TRBJ rearrangement plots, CDR3 size and DJ length profiles, and Simpson's diversity index were used to evaluate the repertoires. Whichever DNA sequence was most abundant in the deep sequencing data was defined as the immunodominant clone. CDR3 amino acid sequences were checked for sharing between subjects and were compared against published repertoires and the VDJdb database. TCRdb trimmed the raw reads at Q25, called clones with MiXCR and kept productive beta chains. Records with the same CDR3 protein are collapsed into one entry carrying the most frequent genes and DNA. None of the V and J calls come from the authors' own analysis; TCRdb made them. The sample has approximately 58,000 distinct CDR3 sequences on record, 55% to 70% of them singletons. Around 17% of the sample comes from the top ten.

Recombination joined TRBV2 with TRBJ1-1, and the D gene may be TRBD1, 5 bases matching. Sequencing was done on a sample of sorted CD4+, CD8+, or CD8+CD57+ T cells (not recorded which) from PBMCs. The sequence was collected from a human donor with aplastic anemia. The bases read TGTGCCAGCAGTGAAGCCGTCCTTATGGGGGGGGACACTGAAGCTTTCTTT. Its protein product is CASSEAVLMGGDTEAFF.